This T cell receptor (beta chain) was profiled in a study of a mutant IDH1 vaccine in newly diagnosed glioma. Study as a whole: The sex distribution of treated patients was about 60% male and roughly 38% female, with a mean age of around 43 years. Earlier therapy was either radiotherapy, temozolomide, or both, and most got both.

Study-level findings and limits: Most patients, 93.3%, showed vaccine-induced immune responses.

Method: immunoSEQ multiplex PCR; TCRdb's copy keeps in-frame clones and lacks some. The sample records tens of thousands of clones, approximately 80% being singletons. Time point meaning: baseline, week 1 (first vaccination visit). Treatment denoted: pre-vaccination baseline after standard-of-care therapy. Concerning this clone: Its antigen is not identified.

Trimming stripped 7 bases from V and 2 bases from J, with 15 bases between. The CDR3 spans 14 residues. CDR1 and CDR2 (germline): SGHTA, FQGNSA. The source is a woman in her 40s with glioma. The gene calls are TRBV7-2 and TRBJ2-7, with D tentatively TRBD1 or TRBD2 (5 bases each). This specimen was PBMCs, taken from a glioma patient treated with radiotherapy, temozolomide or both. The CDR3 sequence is CASTSFRGAYEQYF. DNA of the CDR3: TGTGCCAGCACCTCGTTCCGAGGGGCCTACGAGCAGTACTTC.